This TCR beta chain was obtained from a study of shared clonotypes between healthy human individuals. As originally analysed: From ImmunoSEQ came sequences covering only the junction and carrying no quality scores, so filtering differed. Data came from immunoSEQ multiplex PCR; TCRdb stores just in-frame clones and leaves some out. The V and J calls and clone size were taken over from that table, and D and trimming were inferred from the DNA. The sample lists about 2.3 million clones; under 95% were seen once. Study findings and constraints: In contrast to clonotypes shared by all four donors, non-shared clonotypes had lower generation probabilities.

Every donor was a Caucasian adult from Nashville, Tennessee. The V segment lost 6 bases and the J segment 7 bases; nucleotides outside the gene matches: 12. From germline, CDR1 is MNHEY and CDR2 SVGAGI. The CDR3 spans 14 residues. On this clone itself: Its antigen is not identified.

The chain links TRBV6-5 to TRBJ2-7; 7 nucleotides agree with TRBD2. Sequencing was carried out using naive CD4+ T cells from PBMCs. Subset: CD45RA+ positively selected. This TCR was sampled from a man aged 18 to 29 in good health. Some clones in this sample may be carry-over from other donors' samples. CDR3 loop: CASRLWGGAEEQYF. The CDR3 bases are TGTGCCAGCAGGCTATGGGGAGGGGCTGAAGAGCAGTACTTC.